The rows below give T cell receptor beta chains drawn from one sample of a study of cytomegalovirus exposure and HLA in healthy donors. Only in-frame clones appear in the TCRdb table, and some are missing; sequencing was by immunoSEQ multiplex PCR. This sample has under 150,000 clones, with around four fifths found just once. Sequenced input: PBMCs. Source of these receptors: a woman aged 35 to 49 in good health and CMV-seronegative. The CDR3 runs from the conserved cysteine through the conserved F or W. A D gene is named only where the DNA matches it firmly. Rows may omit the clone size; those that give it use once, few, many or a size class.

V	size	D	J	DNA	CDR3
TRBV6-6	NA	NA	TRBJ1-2	TGTGCCAGCACCCGAAGCGACAGCAACTTTTATGGCTACACCTTC	CASTRSDSNFYGYTF
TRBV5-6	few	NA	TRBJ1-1	TGTGCCAGCAGCGTTAAGCAGGGCGCTGAAGCTTTCTTT	CASSVKQGAEAFF
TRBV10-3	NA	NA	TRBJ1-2	TGTGCCATCAGTGATAAGAACAGGACTAACTATGGCTACACCTTC	CAISDKNRTNYGYTF
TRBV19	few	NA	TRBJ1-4	TGTGCCAGTAGTATCTGGACAGCAACTAATGAAAAACTGTTTTTT	CASSIWTATNEKLFF
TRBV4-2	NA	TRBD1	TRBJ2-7	TGTGCCAGCAGCCAACCCGACAGGGCAAAGCACGAGCAGTACTTC	CASSQPDRAKHEQYF
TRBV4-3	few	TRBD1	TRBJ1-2	TGCGCCAGCAGCCAAGCTTTCGGACAGGGGAAGTATGGCTACACCTTC	CASSQAFGQGKYGYTF
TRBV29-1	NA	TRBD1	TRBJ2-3	TGCAGCGCCTCGAGAGACGGGACAGGTGCTAGCACAGATACGCAGTATTTT	CSASRDGTGASTDTQYF
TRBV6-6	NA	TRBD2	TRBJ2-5	TGTGCCAGCAGAAAAAGCGGGGCCCAAGAGACCCAGTACTTC	CASRKSGAQETQYF
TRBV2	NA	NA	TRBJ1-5	TGTGCCAGCAGTGAACAGGTAGAGATCAATCAGCCCCAGCATTTT	CASSEQVEINQPQHF
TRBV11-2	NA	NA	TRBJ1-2	TGTGCCAGCAGCTTAGTTTTGGGGGCGGATGGCTACACCTTC	CASSLVLGADGYTF
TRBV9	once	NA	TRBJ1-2	TGTGCCAGCAGCGTAGACGAGGTGCCGGGCTATGGCTACACCTTC	CASSVDEVPGYGYTF
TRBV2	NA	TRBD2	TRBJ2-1	TGTGCCAGCACCAGAAGCGGGGGATCCTACAATGAGCAGTTCTTC	CASTRSGGSYNEQFF
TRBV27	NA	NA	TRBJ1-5	TGTGCCAGCAGTGGCGGTATGGCCAGCAATCAGCCCCAGCATTTT	CASSGGMASNQPQHF
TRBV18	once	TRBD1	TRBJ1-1	TGTGCCAGCTCACCTCCGGGACAGTCATATATGAACACTGAAGCTTTCTTT	CASSPPGQSYMNTEAFF
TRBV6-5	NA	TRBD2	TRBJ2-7	TGTGCCAGCAGTACAAACGGGAGGTCTTACGAGCAGTACTTC	CASSTNGRSYEQYF
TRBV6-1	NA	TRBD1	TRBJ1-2	TGTGCCAGCAGTGATCCAGGACAGGTCTATGGCTACACCTTC	CASSDPGQVYGYTF
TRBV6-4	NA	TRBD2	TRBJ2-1	TGTGCCAGCAGTGCCGGGACTAGCGGGGGGGCCTACAATGAGCAGTTCTTC	CASSAGTSGGAYNEQFF
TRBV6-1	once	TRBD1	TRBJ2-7	TGTGCCAGCAGGGACAGGCCGAACTCCTACGAGCAGTACTTC	CASRDRPNSYEQYF
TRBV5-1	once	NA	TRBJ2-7	TGCGCCAGCAGAACGACAGGAGAAAACTACGAGCAGTACTTC	CASRTTGENYEQYF
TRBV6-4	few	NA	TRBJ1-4	TGTGCCAGCAGTGACGAAAGAAGTACGGATGAAAAACTGTTTTTT	CASSDERSTDEKLFF
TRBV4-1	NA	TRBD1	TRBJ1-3	TGCGCCAGCAGCCCAACCCTAACAGGGGGCGAGGGAAACACCATATATTTT	CASSPTLTGGEGNTIYF
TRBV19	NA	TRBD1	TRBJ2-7	TGTGCCAGTACTAAAGGGACCGGGACAGGGGGGACCTACGAGCAGTACTTC	CASTKGTGTGGTYEQYF
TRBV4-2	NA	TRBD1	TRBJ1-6	TGTGCCAGCAAAGGGACAGGGGGTTCACCCCTCCACTTT	CASKGTGGSPLHF
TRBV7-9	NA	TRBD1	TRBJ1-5	TGTGCCAGCAGCCTTACAGGGGCGGCTATCAATCAGCCCCAGCATTTT	CASSLTGAAINQPQHF
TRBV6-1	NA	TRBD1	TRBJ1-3	TGTGCCAGCAGGGCGACAGGGCCTGGAAACACCATATATTTT	CASRATGPGNTIYF
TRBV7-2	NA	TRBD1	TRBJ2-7	TGTGCCAGCAGCTCGGGGACAGGATACTACGAGCAGTACTTC	CASSSGTGYYEQYF
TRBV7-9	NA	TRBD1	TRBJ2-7	TGTGCCAGCAGCTGGGACAGCTACGAGCAGTACTTC	CASSWDSYEQYF
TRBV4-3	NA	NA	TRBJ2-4	TGCGCCAGCAGCCAAGTGGCTGGAGGGTTCCCCAATTTAGCCAAAAACATTCAGTACTTC	CASSQVAGGFPNLAKNIQYF
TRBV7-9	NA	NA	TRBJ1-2	TGTGCCAGCAGACCCCCGAGTTCGTTCTATGGCTACACCTTC	CASRPPSSFYGYTF
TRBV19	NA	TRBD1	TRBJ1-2	TGTGCCAGTAGTACGACAGGGGGCCAAAATGGCTACACCTTC	CASSTTGGQNGYTF
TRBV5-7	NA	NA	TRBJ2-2	TGTGAGAAGGGGCTCCCCTCGACGAACACCGGGGAGCTGTTTTTT	CEKGLPSTNTGELFF
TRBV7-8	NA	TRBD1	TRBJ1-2	TGTGCCAGCAGTACCCGGACAGGGGGTGGCTACACCTTC	CASSTRTGGGYTF
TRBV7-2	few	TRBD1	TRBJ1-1	TGTGCCAGCAGCTTACAGGGGGCCTCTGAAGCTTTCTTT	CASSLQGASEAFF
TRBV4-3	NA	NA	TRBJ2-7	TGCGCCAGCAGCCCCGAGGGAGAGACCCGGGAGCAGTACTTC	CASSPEGETREQYF
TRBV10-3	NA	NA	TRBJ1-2	TGTGCCATCAGTGAGTCGACAGACAAGAACTATGGCTACACCTTC	CAISESTDKNYGYTF
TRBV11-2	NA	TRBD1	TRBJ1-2	TGTGCCAGCAGCGCAGGGGGAAACTATGGCTACACCTTC	CASSAGGNYGYTF
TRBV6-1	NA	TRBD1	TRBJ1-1	TGTGCCAGCAGTGGGCCGGCTCCGGGACAGGGTACTGAAGCTTTCTTT	CASSGPAPGQGTEAFF
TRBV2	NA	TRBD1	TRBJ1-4	TGTGCCAGCAGACAGGGGGTGGTCCAAAAACTGTTTTTT	CASRQGVVQKLFF
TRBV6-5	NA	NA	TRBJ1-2	TGTGCCAGCAGCCCAGTGGCAGGGGCGGGTGGCTACACCTTC	CASSPVAGAGGYTF
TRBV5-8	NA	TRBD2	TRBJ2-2	TGTGCCAGCAGTCGTTCCGGGACTAGCGGGAACACCGGGGAGCTGTTTTTT	CASSRSGTSGNTGELFF
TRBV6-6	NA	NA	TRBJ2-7	TGTGCCAGCAGTTACCATCCAGGGGACTACGAGCAGTACTTC	CASSYHPGDYEQYF
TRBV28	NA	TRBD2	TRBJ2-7	TGTGCCGCGGGGGGCGGGGGCAGGTCCTACGAGCAGTACTTC	CAAGGGGRSYEQYF
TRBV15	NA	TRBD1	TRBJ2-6	TGTGCCACCAGCAGGGGGGACAGCTCTGGGGCCAACGTCCTGACTTTC	CATSRGDSSGANVLTF
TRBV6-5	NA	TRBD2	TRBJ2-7	TGTGCCAGCAGTCCGACTAGCGGGGTCTACGAGCAGTACTTC	CASSPTSGVYEQYF
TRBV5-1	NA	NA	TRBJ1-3	TGCGCCAGCAGCTTGGACCCAGGGTCCGGAAACACTATATATTTT	CASSLDPGSGNTIYF
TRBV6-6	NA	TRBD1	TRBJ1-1	TGTGCCAGCACCCAACGGACAGGGGAAGCTTTCTTT	CASTQRTGEAFF
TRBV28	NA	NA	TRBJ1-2	TGTGCCAGCAGTCCCGCCCTCCTCCTTGGACACGTCTTGGGTGGCTACACCTTC	CASSPALLLGHVLGGYTF
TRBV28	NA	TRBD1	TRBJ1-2	TGTGCCAGCAGTCTGACGGGGACAGGGCGAGGCTACACCTTC	CASSLTGTGRGYTF